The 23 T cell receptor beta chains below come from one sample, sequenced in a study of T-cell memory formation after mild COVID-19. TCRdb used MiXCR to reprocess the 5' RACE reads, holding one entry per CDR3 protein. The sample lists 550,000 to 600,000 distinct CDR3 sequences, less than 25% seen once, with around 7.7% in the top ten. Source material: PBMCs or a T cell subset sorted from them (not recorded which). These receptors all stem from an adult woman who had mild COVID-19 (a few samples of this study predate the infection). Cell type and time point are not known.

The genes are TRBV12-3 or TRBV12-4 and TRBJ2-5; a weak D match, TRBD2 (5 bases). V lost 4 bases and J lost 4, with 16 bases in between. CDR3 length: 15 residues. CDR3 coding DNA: TGTGCCAGCAGTTCAGGCCTTCGCGGGCTAGAGACCCAGTACTTC. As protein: CASSSGLRGLETQYF.

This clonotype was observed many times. The CDR3 coding sequence is TGTGCCAGCAGCCCTGGGGACTCCTGGGTAGGGACTGAAGCTTTCTTT. Protein: CASSPGDSWVGTEAFF. V gene TRBV3-1 combines with J gene TRBJ1-1; D possibly corresponds to TRBD1 (5 bases). The CDR3 totals 16 residues. Per germline, CDR1 LGHDT and CDR2 YNNKEL (reference sequence). V lost 4 bases and J 5 bases, leaving 20 bases between the germline ends.

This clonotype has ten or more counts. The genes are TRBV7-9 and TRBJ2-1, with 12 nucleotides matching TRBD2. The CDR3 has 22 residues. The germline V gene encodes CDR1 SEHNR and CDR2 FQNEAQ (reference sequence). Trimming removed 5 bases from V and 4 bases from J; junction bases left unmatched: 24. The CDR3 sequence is CASSRPTNILAGGLATYNEQFF. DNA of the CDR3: TGTGCCAGCAGCCGACCCACCAACATACTAGCGGGGGGCCTTGCGACATACAATGAGCAGTTCTTC.

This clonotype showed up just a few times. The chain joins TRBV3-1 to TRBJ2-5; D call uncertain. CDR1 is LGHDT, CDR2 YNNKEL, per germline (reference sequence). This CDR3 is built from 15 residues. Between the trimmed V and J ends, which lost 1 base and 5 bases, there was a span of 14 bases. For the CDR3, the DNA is TGTGCCAGCAGCCAAGCGACCGAGGTGAGGGAGACCCAGTACTTC. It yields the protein CASSQATEVRETQYF.

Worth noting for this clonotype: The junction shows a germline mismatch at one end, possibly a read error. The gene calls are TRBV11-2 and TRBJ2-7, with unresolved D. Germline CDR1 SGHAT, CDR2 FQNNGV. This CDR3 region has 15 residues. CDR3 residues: CASSLGGVYSNEQYF. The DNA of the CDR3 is TGTGCCAGCAGCTTAGGAGGTGTATACTCCAACGAGCAGTACTTC. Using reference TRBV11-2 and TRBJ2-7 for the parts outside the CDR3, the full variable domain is EAGVAQSPRYKIIEKRQSVAFWCNPISGHATLYWYQQILGQGPKLLIQFQNNGVVDDSQLPKDRFSAERLKGVDSTLKIQPAKLEDSAVYLCASSLGGVYSNEQYFGPGTRLTVT.

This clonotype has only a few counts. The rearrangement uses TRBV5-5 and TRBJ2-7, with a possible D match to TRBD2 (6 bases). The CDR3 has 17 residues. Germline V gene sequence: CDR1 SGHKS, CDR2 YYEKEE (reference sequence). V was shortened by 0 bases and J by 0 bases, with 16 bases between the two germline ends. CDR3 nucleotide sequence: TGTGCCAGCAGCTTGGGCCCTGGAGGGAGGAGCTCCTACGAGCAGTACTTC. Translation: CASSLGPGGRSSYEQYF.

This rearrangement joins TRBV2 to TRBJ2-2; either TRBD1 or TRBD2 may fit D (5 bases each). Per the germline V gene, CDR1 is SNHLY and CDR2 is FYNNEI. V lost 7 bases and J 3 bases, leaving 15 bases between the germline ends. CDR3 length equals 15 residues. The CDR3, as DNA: TGTGCCAGCAAGCGGCAGGGAAGAGACACCGGGGAGCTGTTTTTT. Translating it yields CASKRQGRDTGELFF.

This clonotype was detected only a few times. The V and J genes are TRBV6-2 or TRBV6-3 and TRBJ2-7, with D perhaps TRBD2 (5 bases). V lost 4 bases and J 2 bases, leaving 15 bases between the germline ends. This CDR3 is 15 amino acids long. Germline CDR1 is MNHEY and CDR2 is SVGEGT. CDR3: CASSSSPRTAYEQYF. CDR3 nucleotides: TGTGCCAGCAGTTCCTCACCTCGGACTGCCTACGAGCAGTACTTC.

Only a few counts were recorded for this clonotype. The CDR3 protein is CASSLAVRRSTDTQYF. The CDR3 DNA reads as TGTGCCAGCAGCTTAGCGGTCAGGAGGAGCACAGATACGCAGTATTTT. The chain recombines TRBV7-9 with TRBJ2-3, with D possibly TRBD2 on 5 matching bases. V lost 0 bases and J 0 bases, leaving 10 bases between the germline ends. Germline V gene sequence: CDR1 SEHNR, CDR2 FQNEAQ (reference sequence). CDR3 length equals 16 residues.

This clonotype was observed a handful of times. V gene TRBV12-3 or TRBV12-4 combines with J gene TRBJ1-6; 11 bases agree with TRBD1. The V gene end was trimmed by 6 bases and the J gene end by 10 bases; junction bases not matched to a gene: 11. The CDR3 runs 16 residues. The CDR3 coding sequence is TGTGCCAGCAGCCCAGAGGGGACAGGGGGAGGCTCACCCCTCCACTTT. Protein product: CASSPEGTGGGSPLHF.

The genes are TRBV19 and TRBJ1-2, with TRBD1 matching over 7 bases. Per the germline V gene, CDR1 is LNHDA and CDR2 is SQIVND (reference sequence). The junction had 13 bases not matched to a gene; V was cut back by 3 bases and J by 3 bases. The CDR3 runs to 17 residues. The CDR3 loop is CASSIPSGTARDYGYTF. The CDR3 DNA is TGTGCCAGTAGTATCCCCTCTGGGACAGCTCGAGACTATGGCTACACCTTC. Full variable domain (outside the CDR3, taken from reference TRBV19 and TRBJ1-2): DGGITQSPKYLFRKEGQNVTLSCEQNLNHDAMYWYRQDPGQGLRLIYYSQIVNDFQKGDIAEGYSVSREKKESFPLTVTSAQKNPTAFYLCASSIPSGTARDYGYTFGSGTRLTVV.

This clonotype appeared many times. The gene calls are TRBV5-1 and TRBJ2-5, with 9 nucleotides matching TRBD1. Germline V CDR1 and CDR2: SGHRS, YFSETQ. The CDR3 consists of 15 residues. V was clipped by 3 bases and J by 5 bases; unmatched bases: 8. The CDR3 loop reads CASSSNRGQVETQYF. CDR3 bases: TGCGCCAGCAGCTCAAACAGGGGGCAGGTGGAGACCCAGTACTTC. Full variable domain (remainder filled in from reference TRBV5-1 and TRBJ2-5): KAGVTQTPRYLIKTRGQQVTLSCSPISGHRSVSWYQQTPGQGLQFLFEYFSETQRNKGNFPGRFSGRQFSNSRSEMNVSTLELGDSALYLCASSSNRGQVETQYFGPGTRLLVL.

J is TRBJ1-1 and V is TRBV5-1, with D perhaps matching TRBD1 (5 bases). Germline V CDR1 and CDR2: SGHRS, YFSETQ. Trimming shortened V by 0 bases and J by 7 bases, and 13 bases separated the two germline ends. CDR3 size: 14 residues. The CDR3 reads CASSLGDSRIEAFF. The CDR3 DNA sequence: TGCGCCAGCAGCTTGGGTGACAGTAGAATTGAAGCTTTCTTT.

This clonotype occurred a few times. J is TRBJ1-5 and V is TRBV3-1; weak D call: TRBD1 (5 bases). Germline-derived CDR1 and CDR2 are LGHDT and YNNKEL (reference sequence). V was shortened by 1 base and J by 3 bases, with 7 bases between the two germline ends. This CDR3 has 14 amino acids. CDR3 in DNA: TGTGCCAGCAGCCAAGGGGGGACCAATCAGCCCCAGCATTTT. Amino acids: CASSQGGTNQPQHF.

CDR3 amino acids: CASSESTFLNTEAFF. Written as DNA, the CDR3 is TGTGCCAGCAGTGAATCCACATTTCTGAACACTGAAGCTTTCTTT. V gene TRBV25-1 combines with J gene TRBJ1-1; D is uncertain. V was cut by 1 base and J by 0 bases, with 9 bases left in between. The germline V gene has CDR1 MGHDK and CDR2 SYGVNS. The CDR3 length is 15 residues.

CDR3 residues: CASSRTGGRTITEAFF. CDR3 nucleotide sequence: TGTGCCAGCAGCCGGACAGGGGGCAGAACTATCACTGAAGCTTTCTTT. The rearrangement links TRBV3-1 to TRBJ1-1, with TRBD1 matching 11 bases. Per germline, CDR1 LGHDT and CDR2 YNNKEL (reference sequence). This CDR3 is 16 amino acids long. J gave up 4 bases and V 4 bases, and 8 bases lay outside the gene matches.

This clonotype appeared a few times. The CDR3 DNA follows: TGTGCCAGCAGCCCGGACATTAACACTGAAGCTTTCTTT. This translates into CASSPDINTEAFF. This chain connects TRBV3-1 to TRBJ1-1, with D tentatively TRBD1 (5 bases). Trimming took 4 bases from V and 2 from J, leaving 8 bases between them. This CDR3 region has 13 residues. CDR1 and CDR2 from the germline V gene are LGHDT and YNNKEL (reference sequence). Together with reference TRBV3-1 and TRBJ1-1, the CDR3 gives the full variable domain: DTAVSQTPKYLVTQMGNDKSIKCEQNLGHDTMYWYKQDSKKFLKIMFSYNNKELIINETVPNRFSPKSPDKAHLNLHINSLELGDSAVYFCASSPDINTEAFFGQGTRLTVV.

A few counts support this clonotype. For the CDR3, the DNA is TGCAGCGTTGAAGGGGGGACCCCCACAGATACGCAGTATTTT. Protein sequence: CSVEGGTPTDTQYF. The chain recombines TRBV29-1 with TRBJ2-3; D may match TRBD1 or TRBD2 (5 bases each). CDR3 length equals 14 residues. Germline V gives CDR1 SQVTM, CDR2 ANQGSEA. V was cut by 1 base and J by 2 bases, with 10 bases left in between.

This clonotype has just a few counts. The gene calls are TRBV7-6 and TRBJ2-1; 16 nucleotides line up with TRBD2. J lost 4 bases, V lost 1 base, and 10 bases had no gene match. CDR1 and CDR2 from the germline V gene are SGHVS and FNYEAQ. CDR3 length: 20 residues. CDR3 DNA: TGTGCCAGCAGCTTAGTAGACCCGGGACTAGCGGGAGGGCATTACAATGAGCAGTTCTTC. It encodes CASSLVDPGLAGGHYNEQFF.

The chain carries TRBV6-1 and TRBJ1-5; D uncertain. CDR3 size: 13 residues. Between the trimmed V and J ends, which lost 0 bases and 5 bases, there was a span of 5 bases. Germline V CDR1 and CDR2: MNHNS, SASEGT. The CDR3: CASSEAPYQPQHF. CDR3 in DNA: TGTGCCAGCAGTGAAGCTCCTTATCAGCCCCAGCATTTT.

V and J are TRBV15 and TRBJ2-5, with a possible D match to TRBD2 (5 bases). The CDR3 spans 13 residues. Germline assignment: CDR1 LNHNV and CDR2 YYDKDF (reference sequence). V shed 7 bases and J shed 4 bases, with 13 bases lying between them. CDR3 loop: CATKRPLGETQYF. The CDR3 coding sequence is TGTGCCACCAAGCGGCCGTTAGGAGAGACCCAGTACTTC. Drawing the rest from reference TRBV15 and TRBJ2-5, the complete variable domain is DAMVIQNPRYQVTQFGKPVTLSCSQTLNHNVMYWYQQKSSQAPKLLFHYYDKDFNNEADTPDNFQSRRPNTSFCFLDIRSPGLGDTAMYLCATKRPLGETQYFGPGTRLLVL.

CDR3 protein: CAISEGRTVENQPQHF. The DNA of the CDR3 is TGTGCCATCAGTGAGGGAAGGACCGTAGAAAATCAGCCCCAGCATTTT. The V and J genes are TRBV10-3 and TRBJ1-5, with no clear D. This CDR3 region has 16 residues. The ends were cut back, 2 bases at V and 4 bases at J, with 15 bases in the middle. The V gene's germline CDR1 is ENHRY and CDR2 SYGVKD.

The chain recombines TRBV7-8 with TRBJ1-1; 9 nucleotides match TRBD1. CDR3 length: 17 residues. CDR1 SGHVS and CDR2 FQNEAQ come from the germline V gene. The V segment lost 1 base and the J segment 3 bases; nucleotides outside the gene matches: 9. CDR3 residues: CASSLVGTGMSDTEAFF. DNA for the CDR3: TGTGCCAGCAGCTTAGTAGGGACAGGGATGTCGGACACTGAAGCTTTCTTT.